These 6 T cell receptor beta chains share one sample of origin, sequenced in a study of CD8+ T cells in alopecia areata. Sequencing used cDNA as its template, made by extracting RNA and reverse transcribing it. Sequenced by immunoSEQ multiplex PCR; TCRdb stores in-frame clones only, minus some. The data hold over 95,000 clones, with around 45% observed a single time. The specimen sequenced was CD4+ T cells sorted from blood. The receptors were sampled from a human donor with alopecia areata.

The genes are TRBV7-2 and TRBJ2-7; 9 bases are a match to TRBD2. The length of the CDR3 is 16 residues. Germline V gene sequence: CDR1 SGHTA, CDR2 FQGNSA. The trim removed 2 bases at V and 4 bases at J, leaving 9 bases unmatched. CDR3: CASSLSGGGAPYEQYF. The CDR3 DNA reads as TGTGCCAGCAGCTTAAGCGGCGGGGGGGCCCCTTACGAGCAGTACTTC.

V is TRBV27 and J is TRBJ1-2, with D unresolved. Looked up from germline, CDR1 is MNHEY and CDR2 is SMNVEV (reference sequence). The CDR3 contains 12 residues. The germline V and J ends were trimmed by 3 bases and 8 bases, with 10 bases remaining between them. This CDR3 is CASSFPGRGYTF. In nucleotides, the CDR3 is TGTGCCAGCAGTTTCCCCGGCCGAGGCTACACCTTC.

The V and J genes are TRBV5-6 and TRBJ2-6; no firm D call. Germline CDR1 reads SGHDT; CDR2 reads YYEEEE. The CDR3 is 17 amino acids. Trimming shortened V by 5 bases and J by 3 bases, and 18 bases separated the two germline ends. This chain's CDR3 is CASRKQPRRSGANVLTF. CDR3 DNA sequence: TGTGCCAGCAGAAAACAGCCCCGAAGGAGTGGGGCCAACGTCCTGACTTTC.

The rearrangement uses TRBV7-6 and TRBJ2-7; the D gene is possibly TRBD1 (6 bases). Germline V gene sequence: CDR1 SGHVS, CDR2 FNYEAQ. V dropped 5 bases and J dropped 3 bases, with 11 bases sitting between them. The length of the CDR3 is 13 residues. The CDR3 bases are TGTGCCAGCAGCCCCCAGACAGGCTACGAGCAGTACTTC. Its protein product is CASSPQTGYEQYF. Drawing the rest from reference TRBV7-6 and TRBJ2-7, the complete variable domain is GAGVSQSPRYKVTKRGQDVALRCDPISGHVSLYWYRQALGQGPEFLTYFNYEAQQDKSGLPNDRFSAERPEGSISTLTIQRTEQRDSAMYRCASSPQTGYEQYFGPGTRLTVT.

The chain carries TRBV5-6 and TRBJ2-5; weak D call: TRBD1 (6 bases). V was cut by 4 bases and J by 1 base, with 14 bases left in between. CDR1 and CDR2 (germline): SGHDT, YYEEEE. The CDR3 has 15 amino acids. As DNA, the CDR3 is TGTGCCAGCAGCCCTCGGGGCAGGGGCCAAGAGACCCAGTACTTC. Residues: CASSPRGRGQETQYF. Complete variable domain (other parts from reference TRBV5-6 and TRBJ2-5): DAGVTQSPTHLIKTRGQQVTLRCSPKSGHDTVSWYQQALGQGPQFIFQYYEEEERQRGNFPDRFSGHQFPNYSSELNVNALLLGDSALYLCASSPRGRGQETQYFGPGTRLLVL.

The chain carries TRBV18 and TRBJ2-1; 10 bases match TRBD1. The CDR3 runs 15 residues. V lost 3 bases to trimming and J lost 7 bases; unmatched junction nucleotides: 6. The germline V gene encodes CDR1 KGHSH and CDR2 LQKENI. CDR3 sequence reads: CASSPGTGARNEQFF. The CDR3 DNA reads TGTGCCAGCTCACCGGGGACAGGGGCGCGAAATGAGCAGTTCTTC.